The 10 T cell receptor beta chains below all came from one sample that was sequenced in a study of T cell clonotyping in hematopoietic cell transplantation. Data came from immunoSEQ multiplex PCR; TCRdb stores just in-frame clones and leaves some out. The table shows tens of thousands of clones, with roughly 96% occurring only once. As to time point: recipient sample about 28 days before transplant, after cytoreduction. Sample: peripheral blood mononuclear cells, taken before stem cell transplant. These receptors came from a man in his forties with chronic myeloid leukemia. Some clones in this sample may be carry-over from other donors' samples.

The rearrangement links TRBV9 to TRBJ2-3, with TRBD2 matching 10 bases. The CDR3 is made up of 16 amino acids. The germline gives CDR1 SGDLS, CDR2 YYNGEE. With V trimmed by 2 bases and J by 3 bases, 6 bases remained unmatched. DNA for the CDR3: TGTGCCAGCAGCGTCCGACTAGCGGGCCTTACAGATACGCAGTATTTT. Its protein product is CASSVRLAGLTDTQYF.

J is TRBJ2-3 and V is TRBV12-5, with no clear D. Germline V gives CDR1 LGHNT, CDR2 FRNRAP. V gave up 6 bases and J gave up 0 bases, with 10 bases separating them. The CDR3 has 14 residues. CDR3: CASGDSMSTDTQYF. The CDR3 DNA is TGTGCTAGTGGCGACTCTATGAGCACAGATACGCAGTATTTT. Full variable domain (remainder filled in from reference TRBV12-5 and TRBJ2-3): DARVTQTPRHKVTEMGQEVTMRCQPILGHNTVFWYRQTMMQGLELLAYFRNRAPLDDSGMPKDRFSAEMPDATLATLKIQPSEPRDSAVYFCASGDSMSTDTQYFGPGTRLTVL.

This chain links TRBV27 with TRBJ1-5; tentatively, D is TRBD1 (6 bases). The germline CDR1 and CDR2 sequences are MNHEY and SMNVEV (reference sequence). CDR3 length equals 13 residues. V shed 5 bases and J shed 5 bases, with 10 bases lying between them. CDR3 sequence (DNA): TGTGCCAGCAGTCCCCAGGGGTATCAGCCCCAGCATTTT. It encodes CASSPQGYQPQHF.

DNA of the CDR3: TGCAGCGGCGGGGGGAACAGGGTGGACACTGAAGCTTTCTTT. Translated, it gives CSGGGNRVDTEAFF. The chain uses TRBV29-1 and TRBJ1-1; TRBD1 is a possible D gene (6 bases). CDR3 length: 14 amino acids. Per germline, CDR1 SQVTM and CDR2 ANQGSEA. Trimming took 7 bases from V and 3 from J, leaving 18 bases between them.

The chain is built from TRBV19 and TRBJ2-5; 7 bases align to TRBD2. Germline V gene lookup returns CDR1 LNHDA and CDR2 SQIVND (reference sequence). Losses at the gene ends were 5 bases for V and 9 bases for J; bases not matched to a gene: 9. The CDR3 consists of 13 residues. The CDR3 protein is CASSSASGAAQYF. The CDR3 DNA follows: TGTGCCAGTAGTTCCGCTAGCGGTGCAGCCCAGTACTTC.

The rearrangement uses TRBV9 and TRBJ1-1, with 7 bases that match TRBD1. The CDR3 has 13 amino acids. The V gene's germline CDR1 is SGDLS and CDR2 YYNGEE. V dropped 5 bases and J dropped 3; count of bases not matched to a gene: 4. CDR3 protein: CASRHTGDTEAFF. The CDR3 nucleotides are TGTGCCAGCAGGCATACAGGGGACACTGAAGCTTTCTTT.

The gene calls are TRBV6-1 and TRBJ2-2, with 9 bases identical to TRBD2. The V gene end was trimmed by 6 bases and the J gene end by 5 bases; junction bases not matched to a gene: 7. From germline, CDR1 is MNHNS and CDR2 SASEGT. The CDR3 covers 15 residues. CDR3 coding DNA: TGTGCCAGCAGGGCCGTGCTAGCGGGGACCGGGGAGCTGTTTTTT. Translating gives CASRAVLAGTGELFF.

The rearrangement links TRBV6-6 to TRBJ2-2; possibly TRBD1 for D (5 bases). The CDR3 extends over 16 amino acids. Trimming stripped 0 bases from V and 4 bases from J, with 12 bases between. Germline lookup yields CDR1 MNHNY and CDR2 SVGAGI (reference sequence). The CDR3 DNA follows: TGTGCCAGCAGTTACTCCCAGGGTCGGAGCACCGGGGAGCTGTTTTTT. Amino acid sequence: CASSYSQGRSTGELFF.

The chain has TRBV6-1 and TRBJ1-1, with 11 nucleotides matching TRBD1. CDR3 size: 14 residues. Per the germline V gene, CDR1 is MNHNS and CDR2 is SASEGT. V gave up 6 bases and J gave up 4 bases; unmatched junction bases: 4. The CDR3 DNA reads TGTGCCAGCAGGGACAGGGGGCGCGTCACTGAAGCTTTCTTT. Translating gives CASRDRGRVTEAFF.

The chain couples TRBV6-5 to TRBJ2-2, with D hard to call. The length of the CDR3 is 15 residues. CDR1 and CDR2 (germline): MNHEY, SVGAGI. The ends were cut back, 2 bases at V and 3 bases at J, with 10 bases in the middle. CDR3 amino acids: CASSYALAYTGELFF. CDR3 DNA: TGTGCCAGCAGTTACGCATTAGCTTACACCGGGGAGCTGTTTTTT.